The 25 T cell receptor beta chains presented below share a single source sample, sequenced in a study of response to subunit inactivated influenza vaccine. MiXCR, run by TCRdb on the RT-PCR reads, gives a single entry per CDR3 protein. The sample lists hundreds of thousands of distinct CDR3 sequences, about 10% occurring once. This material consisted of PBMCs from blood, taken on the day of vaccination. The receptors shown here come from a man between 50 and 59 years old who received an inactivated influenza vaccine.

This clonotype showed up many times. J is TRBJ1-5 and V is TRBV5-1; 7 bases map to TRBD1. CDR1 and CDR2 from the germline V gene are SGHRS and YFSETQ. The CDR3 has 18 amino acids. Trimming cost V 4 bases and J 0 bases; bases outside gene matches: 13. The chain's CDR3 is CASSVDTGVPYSNQPQHF. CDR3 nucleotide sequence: TGCGCCAGCAGCGTCGACACAGGGGTCCCTTATAGCAATCAGCCCCAGCATTTT.

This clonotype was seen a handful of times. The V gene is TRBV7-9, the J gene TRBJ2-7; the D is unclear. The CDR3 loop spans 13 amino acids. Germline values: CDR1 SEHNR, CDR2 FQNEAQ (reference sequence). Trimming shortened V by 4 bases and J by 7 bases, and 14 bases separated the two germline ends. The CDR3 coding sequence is TGTGCCAGCAGCTCTAGTGGGCGTTGGGAGCAGTACTTC. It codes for CASSSSGRWEQYF.

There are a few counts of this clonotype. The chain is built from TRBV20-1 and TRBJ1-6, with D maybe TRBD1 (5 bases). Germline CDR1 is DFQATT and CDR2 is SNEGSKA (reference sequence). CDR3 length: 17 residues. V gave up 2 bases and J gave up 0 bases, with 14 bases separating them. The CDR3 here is CSARRQGGGSYNSPLHF. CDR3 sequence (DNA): TGCAGTGCTAGACGCCAGGGAGGTGGCTCCTATAATTCACCCCTCCACTTT.

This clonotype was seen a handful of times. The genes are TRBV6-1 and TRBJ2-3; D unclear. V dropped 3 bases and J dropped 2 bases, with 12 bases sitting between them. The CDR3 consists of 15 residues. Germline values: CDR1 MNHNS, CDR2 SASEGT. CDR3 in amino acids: CASSDYGSYTDTQYF. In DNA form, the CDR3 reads TGTGCCAGCAGTGATTACGGATCCTACACAGATACGCAGTATTTT.

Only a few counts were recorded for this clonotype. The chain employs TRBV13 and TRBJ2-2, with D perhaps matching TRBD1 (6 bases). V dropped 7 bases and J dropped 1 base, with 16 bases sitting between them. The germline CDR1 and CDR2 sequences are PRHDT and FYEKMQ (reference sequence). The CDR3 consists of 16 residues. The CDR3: CASTTGNRKNTGELFF. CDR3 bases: TGTGCCAGCACCACAGGGAACAGAAAGAACACCGGGGAGCTGTTTTTT.

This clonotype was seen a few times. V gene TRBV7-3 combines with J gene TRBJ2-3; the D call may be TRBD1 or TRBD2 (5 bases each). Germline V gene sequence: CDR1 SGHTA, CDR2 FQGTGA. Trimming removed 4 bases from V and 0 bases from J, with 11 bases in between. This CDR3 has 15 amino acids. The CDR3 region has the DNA TGTGCCAGCAGCTCCTACGGGGCAAGCACAGATACGCAGTATTTT. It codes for CASSSYGASTDTQYF.

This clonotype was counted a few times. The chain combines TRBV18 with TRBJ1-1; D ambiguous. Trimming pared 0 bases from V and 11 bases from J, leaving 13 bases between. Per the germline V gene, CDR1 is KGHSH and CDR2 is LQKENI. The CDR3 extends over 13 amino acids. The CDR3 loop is CASSPPMEDQAFF. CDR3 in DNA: TGTGCCAGCTCACCACCGATGGAGGACCAGGCTTTCTTT.

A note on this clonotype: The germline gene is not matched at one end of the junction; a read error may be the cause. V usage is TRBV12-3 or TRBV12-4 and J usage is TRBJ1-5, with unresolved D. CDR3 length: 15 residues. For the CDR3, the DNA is TGTGCCGGCAGTTTACCCGGGTCCATCAATCAGCCCCAGCATTTT. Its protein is CAGSLPGSINQPQHF.

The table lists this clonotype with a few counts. The CDR3 sequence: CASSLGGVGFF. In DNA form, the CDR3 reads TGTGCCAGCAGTTTAGGGGGGGTGGGGTTCTTC. V gene TRBV12-3 or TRBV12-4 combines with J gene TRBJ2-1; D might be TRBD2 (6 bases). There are 11 residues in the CDR3. V was cut by 1 base and J by 15 bases, with 10 bases left in between.

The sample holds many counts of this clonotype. In DNA, the CDR3 is TGCAGCGTTGAAGAGGCCAGGGACGGAGGAAACTACGAGCAGTACTTC. Residues: CSVEEARDGGNYEQYF. This rearrangement joins TRBV29-1 to TRBJ2-7; D assignment may be TRBD1 or TRBD2 (5 bases each). The germline V and J ends were trimmed by 0 bases and 3 bases, with 18 bases remaining between them. CDR1 is SQVTM and CDR2 is ANQGSEA in the germline V gene. The CDR3 is 16 amino acids.

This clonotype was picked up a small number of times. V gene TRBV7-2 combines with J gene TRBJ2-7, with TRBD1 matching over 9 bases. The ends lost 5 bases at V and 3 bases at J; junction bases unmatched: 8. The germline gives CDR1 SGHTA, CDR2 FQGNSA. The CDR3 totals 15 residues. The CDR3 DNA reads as TGTGCCAGCAGCCGCTTGACAGGGGGTGTCTACGAGCAGTACTTC. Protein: CASSRLTGGVYEQYF.

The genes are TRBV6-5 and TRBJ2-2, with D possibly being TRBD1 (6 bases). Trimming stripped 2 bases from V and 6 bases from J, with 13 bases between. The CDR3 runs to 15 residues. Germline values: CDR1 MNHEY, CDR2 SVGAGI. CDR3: CASSYRTGLSGELFF. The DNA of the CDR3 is TGTGCCAGCAGTTACAGAACAGGGCTATCCGGGGAGCTGTTTTTT.

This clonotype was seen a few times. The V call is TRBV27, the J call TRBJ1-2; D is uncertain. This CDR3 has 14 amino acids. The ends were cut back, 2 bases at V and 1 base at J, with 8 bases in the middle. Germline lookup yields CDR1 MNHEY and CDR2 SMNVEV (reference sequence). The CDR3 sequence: CASSLSNSNYGYTF. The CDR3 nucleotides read TGTGCCAGCAGTTTAAGCAACAGTAACTATGGCTACACCTTC.

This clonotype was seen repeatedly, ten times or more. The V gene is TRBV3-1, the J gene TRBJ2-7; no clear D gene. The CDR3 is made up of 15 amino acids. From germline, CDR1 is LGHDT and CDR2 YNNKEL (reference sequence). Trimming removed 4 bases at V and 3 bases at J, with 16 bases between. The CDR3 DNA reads TGTGCCAGCAGCCCGACTCTGTCGCAGATCTACGAGCAGTACTTC. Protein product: CASSPTLSQIYEQYF.

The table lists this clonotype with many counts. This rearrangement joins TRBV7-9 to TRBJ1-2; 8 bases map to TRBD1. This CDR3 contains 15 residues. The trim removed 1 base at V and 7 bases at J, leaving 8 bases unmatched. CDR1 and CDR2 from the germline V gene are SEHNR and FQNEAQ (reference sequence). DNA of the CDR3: TGTGCCAGCAGCTTAGTGGGTGGGACAGGTGCTGGCTACACCTTC. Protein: CASSLVGGTGAGYTF.

The CDR3 DNA follows: TGTGCCAGCAACTGGCCCCGGATCGGATACAATGAGCAGTTCTTC. Translation gives CASNWPRIGYNEQFF. This chain connects TRBV7-9 to TRBJ2-1; D uncertain. CDR1 and CDR2 (germline): SEHNR, FQNEAQ (reference sequence). V was pared by 7 bases and J by 4 bases, with 17 bases between. There are 15 residues in the CDR3.

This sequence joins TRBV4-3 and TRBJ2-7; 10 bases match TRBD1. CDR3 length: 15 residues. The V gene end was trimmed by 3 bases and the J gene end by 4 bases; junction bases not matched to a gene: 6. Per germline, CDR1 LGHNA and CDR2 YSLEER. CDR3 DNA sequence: TGCGCCAGCAGCCAGGGGACAGGGGATTCGTACGAGCAGTACTTC. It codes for CASSQGTGDSYEQYF.

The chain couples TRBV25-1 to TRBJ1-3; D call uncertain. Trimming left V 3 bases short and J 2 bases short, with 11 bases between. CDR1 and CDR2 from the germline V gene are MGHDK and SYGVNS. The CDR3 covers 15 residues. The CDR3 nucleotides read TGTGCCAGCAGTGATGGCTCGGGCCCTGGAAACACCATATATTTT. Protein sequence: CASSDGSGPGNTIYF.

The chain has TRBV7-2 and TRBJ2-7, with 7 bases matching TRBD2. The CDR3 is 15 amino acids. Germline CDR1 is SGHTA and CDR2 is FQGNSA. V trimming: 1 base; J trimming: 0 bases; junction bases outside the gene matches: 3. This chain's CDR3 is CASSLDGGSSYEQYF. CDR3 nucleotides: TGTGCCAGCAGCTTAGACGGGGGGAGCTCCTACGAGCAGTACTTC. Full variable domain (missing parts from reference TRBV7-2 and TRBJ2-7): GAGVSQSPSNKVTEKGKDVELRCDPISGHTALYWYRQSLGQGLEFLIYFQGNSAPDKSGLPSDRFSAERTGGSVSTLTIQRTQQEDSAVYLCASSLDGGSSYEQYFGPGTRLTVT.

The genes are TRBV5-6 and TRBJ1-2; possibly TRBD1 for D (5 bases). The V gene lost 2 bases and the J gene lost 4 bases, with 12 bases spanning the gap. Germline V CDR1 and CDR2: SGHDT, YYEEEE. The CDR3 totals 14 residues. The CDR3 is CASSLLQGTYGYTF. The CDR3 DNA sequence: TGTGCCAGCAGCTTACTTCAGGGAACCTATGGCTACACCTTC.

This chain's CDR3 is CASSQSGGYNEQFF. DNA of the CDR3: TGTGCCAGCAGCCAAAGCGGGGGCTACAATGAGCAGTTCTTC. This chain uses TRBV4-2 with TRBJ2-1; 8 bases line up with TRBD2. The CDR3 contains 14 residues. J was trimmed by 3 bases and V by 2 bases; bases with no gene match: 0. CDR1 and CDR2 (germline): LGHNA, YNFKEQ.

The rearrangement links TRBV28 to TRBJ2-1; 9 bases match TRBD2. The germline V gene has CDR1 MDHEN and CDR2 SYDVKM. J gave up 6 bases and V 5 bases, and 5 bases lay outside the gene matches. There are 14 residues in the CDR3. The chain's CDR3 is CASSRGGGLNEQFF. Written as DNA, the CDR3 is TGTGCCAGCAGTCGCGGGGGGGGTCTCAATGAGCAGTTCTTC.

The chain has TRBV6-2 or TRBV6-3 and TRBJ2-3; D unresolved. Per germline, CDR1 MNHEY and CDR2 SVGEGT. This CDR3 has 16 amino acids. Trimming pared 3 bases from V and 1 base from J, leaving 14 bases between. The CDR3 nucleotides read TGTGCCAGCAGTTATCAGGACGGCGCGCGCACAGATACGCAGTATTTT. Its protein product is CASSYQDGARTDTQYF.

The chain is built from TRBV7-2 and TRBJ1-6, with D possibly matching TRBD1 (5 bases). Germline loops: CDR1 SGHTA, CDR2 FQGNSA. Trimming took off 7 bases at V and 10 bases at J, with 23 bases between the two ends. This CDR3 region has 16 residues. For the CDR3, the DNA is TGTGCCAGCACCCTAATCGGGGGGGGAAGGGCGTCACCCCTCCACTTT. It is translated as CASTLIGGGRASPLHF.

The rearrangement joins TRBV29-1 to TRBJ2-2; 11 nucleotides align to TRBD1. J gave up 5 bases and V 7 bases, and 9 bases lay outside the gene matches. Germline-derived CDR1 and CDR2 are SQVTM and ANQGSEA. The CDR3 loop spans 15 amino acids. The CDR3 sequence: CSARTGTGGTGELFF. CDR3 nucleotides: TGCAGCGCCCGAACCGGGACAGGGGGAACCGGGGAGCTGTTTTTT.